Detailed here is one T cell receptor beta chain. The data stem from a study of cytomegalovirus exposure and HLA in healthy donors. The CDR3 is 11 amino acids. The germline CDR1 and CDR2 sequences are LGHNT and FRNRAP. Nominally healthy donors were sampled, though unrecorded immune exposures were likely. The PCR made use of 60 Vbeta and 13 Jbeta primers. Measured with immunoSEQ multiplex PCR; TCRdb has only the in-frame clones, and not every one. The table lists 150,000 or so clones, roughly 90% of them singletons. This chain links TRBV12-5 with TRBJ2-5, with D unresolved. With the DNA end fitting TRBJ2-7 better, the J assignment may be wrong. The specimen sequenced was PBMCs. This sequence was found in a woman younger than 30 in good health and CMV-seronegative. This CDR3 reads CASGIVREQYF. CDR3 nucleotides: TGTGCTAGTGGCATAGTCCGCGAGCAGTACTTC.